The 2 T cell receptor beta chains reported below all come from one sample, sequenced in a study of T cell responses to AZD1222 COVID-19 vaccine. Repertoires were generated with immunoSEQ multiplex PCR, while TCRdb's copy carries only in-frame clones and drops some. The table includes some 140,000 clones, roughly 91% detected once. Sequencing was performed on peripheral blood, taken 28 days after the second AZD1222 dose. The receptor set was obtained from an adult who received the AZD1222 COVID-19 vaccine.

The chain couples TRBV14 to TRBJ1-1; TRBD1 matches 9 bases. Trimming took 2 bases from V and 3 from J; bases not matched to a gene: 10. The germline gives CDR1 SGHDN, CDR2 FVKESK. This CDR3 has 17 residues. In DNA form, the CDR3 reads TGTGCCAGCAGCCAACCGGGACAGGGAGTCTGGGACACTGAAGCTTTCTTT. This sequence encodes CASSQPGQGVWDTEAFF.

As DNA, the CDR3 is TGTGCCAGCAGCTTACAATTCCGGGGGACTGAAGCTTTCTTT. Residues: CASSLQFRGTEAFF. The J gene is TRBJ1-1, the V gene TRBV5-5; D is possibly TRBD1 (5 bases). This CDR3 comprises 14 residues. Germline V gives CDR1 SGHKS, CDR2 YYEKEE (reference sequence). V shed 2 bases and J shed 5 bases, with 13 bases lying between them.